This passage covers 5 T cell receptor beta chains from one sample sequenced in a study of blood T cell repertoires in COVID-19. Assay used: immunoSEQ multiplex PCR; TCRdb lists only in-frame clones, some missing. The sample consists of roughly 88,000 clones, around nine tenths of them appearing once. The sample taken for sequencing was peripheral blood. These TCRs come from a woman in her forties or fifties in a cohort sampled during active COVID-19.

The J gene is TRBJ2-7, the V gene TRBV5-1; D perhaps matches TRBD2 (7 bases). The CDR3 spans 15 residues. CDR1 SGHRS and CDR2 YFSETQ come from the germline V gene. Trimming removed 3 bases from V and 6 bases from J, with 19 bases in between. In nucleotides, the CDR3 is TGCGCCAGCAGCTCGCTCGGGGGGCGGGATGGCGAGCAGTACTTC. Protein product: CASSSLGGRDGEQYF.

The chain has TRBV6-1 and TRBJ2-3, with TRBD2 matching over 13 bases. From germline, CDR1 is MNHNS and CDR2 SASEGT. The CDR3 totals 15 residues. With V trimmed by 3 bases and J by 6 bases, 3 bases remained unmatched. In DNA form, the CDR3 reads TGTGCCAGCAGTGAGCGACTAGCGGGGGGCGATACGCAGTATTTT. Translation: CASSERLAGGDTQYF.

The chain has TRBV28 and TRBJ1-4; D not resolved. The CDR3 extends over 15 amino acids. The germline V gene encodes CDR1 MDHEN and CDR2 SYDVKM. Deletions cut 10 bases from V and 3 bases from J, with 18 bases between. Here the CDR3 reads CATRQLREANEKLFF. The CDR3 bases are TGTGCCACCCGGCAGTTACGAGAGGCTAATGAAAAACTGTTTTTT.

This clone was found once. The chain couples TRBV7-3 to TRBJ1-2, with D possibly TRBD1 on 6 matching bases. V dropped 2 bases and J dropped 8 bases, with 12 bases sitting between them. This CDR3 comprises 13 residues. CDR1 SGHTA and CDR2 FQGTGA come from the germline V gene. The CDR3: CASSLGQRQGYTF. CDR3 nucleotide sequence: TGTGCCAGCAGCTTAGGACAGAGGCAAGGCTACACCTTC.

The chain joins TRBV2 to TRBJ1-3; D gene unclear. The V and J ends lost 6 bases and 0 bases respectively, with 9 bases between them. This CDR3 contains 14 residues. CDR1 and CDR2 from the germline V gene are SNHLY and FYNNEI. CDR3 loop: CASRAGVSGNTIYF. The CDR3, as DNA: TGTGCCAGCAGGGCAGGCGTCTCTGGAAACACCATATATTTT.